These T cell receptor beta chains were read from a single sample in a study of blood T cell repertoires in COVID-19. The table came from immunoSEQ multiplex PCR; TCRdb's copy has only in-frame clones and leaves some out. The sample carries 100,000 to 150,000 clones, approximately 80% recorded once. Material: peripheral blood. The source of these receptors is a woman between 45 and 65 years old with acute or convalescent COVID-19. The CDR3 runs from the conserved cysteine through the conserved F or W. D genes are given only for firm matches. Clone size is shown for a subset of rows, as once, few, many or a class of expanded clone.

d_call	clone_size	v_call	j_call	cdr3_nt	cdr3_aa
-	few	TRBV6-5	TRBJ1-1	TGTGCCAGCGATTATACAGGAAATGAAGCTTTCTTT	CASDYTGNEAFF
-	-	TRBV5-4	TRBJ1-2	TGTGCCAGCAGCTTGACCGAGAACTATGGCTACACCTTC	CASSLTENYGYTF
-	-	TRBV19	TRBJ1-5	TGTGCCAGTACCATAAATGGGGGAGGGTTGGGGAATCAGCCCCAGCATTTT	CASTINGGGLGNQPQHF
TRBD1	-	TRBV28	TRBJ1-5	TGTGCCAGCACTACGACAGGGGTTGGATTTTCCAATCAGCCCCAGCATTTT	CASTTTGVGFSNQPQHF
-	-	TRBV18	TRBJ1-1	TGTGCCAGCTCACCACCGGTAGGTCAGGTGCGCACTGAAGCTTTCTTT	CASSPPVGQVRTEAFF
-	-	TRBV12-3/TRBV12-4	TRBJ2-7	TGTGCCAGCAGTTTTCGCCAGGGTATCGAGCAGTACTTC	CASSFRQGIEQYF
-	-	TRBV19	TRBJ2-3	TGTGCCAGTAGGGGCTTAGGGGGAGATACGCAGTATTTT	CASRGLGGDTQYF
-	-	TRBV19	TRBJ1-4	TGTGCCAGTACCGCGGGGACTGCCGCAACTAATGAAAAACTGTTTTTT	CASTAGTAATNEKLFF
-	-	TRBV5-6	TRBJ1-6	TGTGCCAGCAGCTTCCCAGGCAGCTCCTATAATTCACCCCTCCACTTT	CASSFPGSSYNSPLHF
TRBD1	-	TRBV4-1	TRBJ1-5	TGCGCCAGCAGCCAAGCCGGGACAGGGACCAATCAGCCCCAGCATTTT	CASSQAGTGTNQPQHF
TRBD2	-	TRBV19	TRBJ2-2	TGTGCCAGTAGTATAGATGGGCTAGCGGGGGCCGCCGGGGAGCTGTTTTTT	CASSIDGLAGAAGELFF
TRBD1	-	TRBV6-4	TRBJ1-5	TGTGCCAGCAGTGAGGGGACAGGGATTAAGTTGTGTCAGCCCCAGCATTTT	CASSEGTGIKLCQPQHF
-	-	TRBV25-1	TRBJ1-2	TGTGCCAGCAGTGAATCCGGGTCGGGGGACTATGGCTACACCTTC	CASSESGSGDYGYTF
TRBD1	-	TRBV2	TRBJ1-6	TGTGCCAGCATTCTGGGACAGGTTGCAAATTCACCCCTCCACTTT	CASILGQVANSPLHF
-	-	TRBV6-2/TRBV6-3	TRBJ1-2	TGTGCCAGCAGTTACGGACAGAACTATGGCTACACCTTC	CASSYGQNYGYTF
-	-	TRBV19	TRBJ2-3	TGTGCCAGTACGAAAACTAGCACAGATACGCAGTATTTT	CASTKTSTDTQYF
-	-	TRBV29-1	TRBJ1-4	TGCAGCGCCGGGGGGGGCTTTGAAAAACTGTTTTTT	CSAGGGFEKLFF
TRBD1	-	TRBV27	TRBJ1-1	TGTGCCAGCAGTACCCGTGGACAGGGGGCGGCTTTCTTT	CASSTRGQGAAFF
-	-	TRBV4-1	TRBJ2-3	TGCGCCAGCAGCCAAGATGAGGGTACAGATACGCAGTATTTT	CASSQDEGTDTQYF
-	once	TRBV3-1/TRBV3-2	TRBJ1-1	TGTGCCAGCAGCCAGGTTGGAGGATACAACACTGAAGCTTTCTTT	CASSQVGGYNTEAFF
-	-	TRBV3-1/TRBV3-2	TRBJ1-1	TGTGCCAGCAGCCAAGGCTGGGGGCGAAGATCCGCTGAAGCTTTCTTT	CASSQGWGRRSAEAFF
-	-	TRBV5-5	TRBJ2-7	TGTGCCAGCAGCTCCGGGGTTTCCTACGAGCAGTACTTC	CASSSGVSYEQYF
-	-	TRBV19	TRBJ1-2	TGTGCCAGTAGTATTGGTGCGAGGGGCTACACCTTC	CASSIGARGYTF
-	-	TRBV7-2	TRBJ2-3	TGTGCCAGCAGCTTGCGGTACGCAGATACGCAGTATTTT	CASSLRYADTQYF
TRBD2	-	TRBV10-2	TRBJ2-1	TGCGCCAGCAGCCCGGGACTAATCAATGAGCAGTTCTTC	CASSPGLINEQFF
TRBD1	-	TRBV28	TRBJ1-4	TGTGCCAGCAGACTGACAGGGGGAGGTGAAAAACTGTTTTTT	CASRLTGGGEKLFF
TRBD1	-	TRBV10-3	TRBJ1-6	TGTGCCATCAGGGAGACAGGGGGCACACCCCTCCACTTT	CAIRETGGTPLHF
-	-	TRBV5-8	TRBJ2-2	TGTGCCAGCAGCTTGAGAACAGGGTTAAGCACCGGGGAGCTGTTTTTT	CASSLRTGLSTGELFF
TRBD1	-	TRBV19	TRBJ2-7	TGTGCCAGTAGTACGCGGACAGGAGGTGGCGAGCAGTACTTC	CASSTRTGGGEQYF
-	-	TRBV5-5	TRBJ2-7	TGTGCCAGCAGCTTGAGGTATTTGGGAGCCTACGAGCAGTACTTC	CASSLRYLGAYEQYF
TRBD2	-	TRBV14	TRBJ2-1	TGTGCCAGCAGCCAGAACCCACTAGCGGGGGGCCCACTCAGCTCCTACAATGAGCAGTTCTTC	CASSQNPLAGGPLSSYNEQFF
-	few	TRBV7-9	TRBJ1-1	TGTGCCAGCAGCTTAGCTCGGTTTTTAATCAACACTGAAGCTTTCTTT	CASSLARFLINTEAFF